Listed here are 20 T cell receptor beta chains from one sample, sequenced in a study of T cells in Graves' hyperthyroidism and ophthalmopathy (dated by TCRdb to between 2018 and 2020). Libraries were built with multiplex PCR. TCRdb lists the instrument as Illumina HiSeq 2000. Amplification of TCR beta CDR3 regions was carried out from RNA transcripts. The TCR CDR3 was subjected to a first round of RT-PCR using the HTBI primer set and the Qiagen OneStep RT-PCR kit. In-frame beta chains were kept once TCRdb had trimmed the public reads at Q25 with fastp and called clones with MiXCR. Merged by CDR3 protein, the rows form single entries marked with the most common genes and DNA. Present in this sample are approximately 410,000 distinct CDR3 sequences, roughly 15% of which were seen just once. The ten largest account for about 5% of the sample. Sequenced material: blood. The receptors were sampled from a woman aged 18-29 years with Graves' hyperthyroidism.

V is TRBV6-1 and J is TRBJ2-3, with 9 bases matching TRBD1. CDR3 length equals 14 residues. Germline-derived CDR1 and CDR2 are MNHNS and SASEGT. The V and J ends lost 6 bases and 4 bases, in that order; junction bases with no gene match: 5. CDR3 DNA: TGTGCCAGCAGAACAGGGGGCGCAGCAGATACGCAGTATTTT. Encoded protein: CASRTGGAADTQYF.

This clonotype has a count of ten or more. V is TRBV18 and J is TRBJ2-3; D is uncertain. Trimming cost V 3 bases and J 1 base, with 8 bases left between them. This CDR3 has 14 amino acids. Germline CDR1 and CDR2: KGHSH and LQKENI. CDR3 loop: CASSPRYRTDTQYF. The CDR3 DNA sequence: TGTGCCAGCTCACCCCGATACCGCACAGATACGCAGTATTTT.

This chain uses TRBV28 with TRBJ2-7, with 12 bases identical to TRBD2. CDR1 and CDR2 (germline): MDHEN, SYDVKM. The length of the CDR3 is 17 residues. J was trimmed by 0 bases and V by 3 bases; bases with no gene match: 6. Written as DNA, the CDR3 is TGTGCCAGCAGTTTGCCGCTAGCGGGGGGGAGCTCCTACGAGCAGTACTTC. Translated: CASSLPLAGGSSYEQYF.

The table lists this clonotype with many counts. This chain connects TRBV7-2 to TRBJ2-3; D remains ambiguous. Germline V gene data show CDR1 as SGHTA and CDR2 as FQGNSA. The CDR3 is 13 amino acids. Trimming took off 6 bases at V and 0 bases at J, with 7 bases between the two ends. In nucleotides, the CDR3 is TGTGCCAGCAGGGCGACTAGCACAGATACGCAGTATTTT. Protein sequence: CASRATSTDTQYF.

This clonotype has just a few counts. V usage is TRBV19 and J usage is TRBJ2-6; D might be TRBD1 or TRBD2, each matching 5 bases. This CDR3 has 18 amino acids. Germline values: CDR1 LNHDA, CDR2 SQIVND (reference sequence). V was shortened by 3 bases and J by 2 bases, with 17 bases between the two germline ends. For the CDR3, the DNA is TGTGCCAGTAGTATCGCCCCCCGGGTGGGGGCTGGGGCCAACGTCCTGACTTTC. Residues: CASSIAPRVGAGANVLTF.

This clonotype has a count of ten or more. The genes are TRBV12-3 or TRBV12-4 and TRBJ2-7; 8 positions agree with TRBD1. The CDR3 runs to 13 residues. The V gene end was trimmed by 5 bases and the J gene end by 5 bases; junction bases not matched to a gene: 5. In nucleotides, the CDR3 is TGTGCCAGCAGTACCCGGACAGGGAACGAGCAGTACTTC. Translating gives CASSTRTGNEQYF.

This sequence joins TRBV20-1 and TRBJ2-6; D unresolved. The length of the CDR3 is 14 residues. Trimming left V 1 base short and J 0 bases short, with 4 bases between. Germline V gene lookup returns CDR1 DFQATT and CDR2 SNEGSKA (reference sequence). The CDR3 nucleotides read TGCAGTGCTAGAGTCAACTCTGGGGCCAACGTCCTGACTTTC. Residues: CSARVNSGANVLTF.

At least ten counts were recorded for this clonotype. The V and J genes are TRBV12-3 or TRBV12-4 and TRBJ1-1; the D gene is possibly TRBD1 (5 bases). The CDR3 length is 14 residues. V was shortened by 5 bases and J by 1 base, with 11 bases between the two germline ends. For the CDR3, the DNA is TGTGCCAGCAGTGGGGGAAGAAGGAACACTGAAGCTTTCTTT. Translation: CASSGGRRNTEAFF.

The chain combines TRBV9 with TRBJ2-2, with a weak D call TRBD1 (5 bases). Germline CDR1 SGDLS, CDR2 YYNGEE. The germline V and J ends were trimmed by 1 base and 6 bases, with 16 bases remaining between them. The CDR3 has 16 amino acids. DNA for the CDR3: TGTGCCAGCAGCGTATCGGCAGGGATGTCGTCCGGGGAGCTGTTTTTT. Protein sequence: CASSVSAGMSSGELFF.

This clonotype has a count of ten or more. The CDR3 sequence is CASSSWGVGQETQYF. The CDR3 nucleotides read TGTGCCAGCAGTTCTTGGGGAGTCGGGCAAGAGACCCAGTACTTC. The V call is TRBV28, the J call TRBJ2-5; weak D call: TRBD2 (5 bases). Trimming took 4 bases from V and 2 from J, leaving 14 bases between them. The CDR3 contains 15 residues. CDR1 is MDHEN and CDR2 is SYDVKM in the germline V gene.

This clonotype was observed many times. The chain recombines TRBV6-1 with TRBJ2-5; 9 positions match TRBD1. Germline-derived CDR1 and CDR2 are MNHNS and SASEGT. The J segment lost 3 bases and the V segment lost 8 bases, leaving 4 bases of the junction unmatched. The CDR3 length is 13 residues. The CDR3 reads CASVGQGKETQYF. The CDR3 DNA follows: TGTGCCAGCGTGGGACAGGGTAAAGAGACCCAGTACTTC.

This clonotype has more than one count but fewer than ten. The CDR3 region has the DNA TGCAGCGTTTCCCCACACGGGTTGAACACTGAAGCTTTCTTT. This codes for CSVSPHGLNTEAFF. The J gene is TRBJ1-1, the V gene TRBV29-1; D gene uncertain. Germline V lookup: CDR1 SQVTM, CDR2 ANQGSEA. This CDR3 has 14 amino acids. V dropped 5 bases and J dropped 0 bases, with 13 bases sitting between them.

This clonotype has a count of ten or more. This chain connects TRBV12-3 or TRBV12-4 to TRBJ2-7; TRBD2 agrees at 10 bases. The trim removed 5 bases at V and 2 bases at J, leaving 3 bases unmatched. The CDR3 is 14 residues long. DNA of the CDR3: TGTGCCAGCAGTGAAGGACTAGCGGCCTACGAGCAGTACTTC. This sequence encodes CASSEGLAAYEQYF.

This clonotype has ten or more counts. The chain uses TRBV6-1 and TRBJ2-1; a possible D gene is TRBD2 (6 bases). The germline CDR1 and CDR2 sequences are MNHNS and SASEGT. The length of the CDR3 is 14 residues. Trimming left V 6 bases short and J 0 bases short, with 9 bases between. The CDR3 loop is CASRLTSSYNEQFF. CDR3 sequence (DNA): TGTGCCAGCAGGTTGACTAGCTCCTACAATGAGCAGTTCTTC.

The V call is TRBV4-2, the J call TRBJ2-3, with TRBD2 matching over 10 bases. Trimming cost V 8 bases and J 3 bases; bases outside gene matches: 8. The length of the CDR3 is 15 residues. The germline CDR1 and CDR2 sequences are LGHNA and YNFKEQ. CDR3 sequence: CASCPSGSVTDTQYF. CDR3 bases: TGTGCCAGCTGCCCTAGCGGGAGTGTTACAGATACGCAGTATTTT.

This clonotype occurred many times. The chain carries TRBV30 and TRBJ1-1; 8 bases line up with TRBD1. The germline CDR1 and CDR2 sequences are GTSNPN and SVGIG (reference sequence). Trimming cost V 3 bases and J 4 bases; bases outside gene matches: 4. The CDR3 runs to 13 residues. The CDR3 protein is CAWSRTGGTEAFF. The CDR3 nucleotides are TGTGCCTGGAGCCGTACAGGGGGCACTGAAGCTTTCTTT.

The V and J genes are TRBV28 and TRBJ2-3, with 9 bases matching TRBD2. With 5 bases clipped from V and 0 bases from J, the junction kept 9 bases outside the gene matches. The V gene's germline CDR1 is MDHEN and CDR2 SYDVKM. The CDR3 is made up of 17 amino acids. The CDR3 loop reads CASSQSGRPYSTDTQYF. In DNA, the CDR3 is TGTGCCAGCAGTCAAAGCGGGAGGCCTTATAGCACAGATACGCAGTATTTT.

This chain uses TRBV20-1 with TRBJ2-7; D might be TRBD1 or TRBD2, each matching 5 bases. The CDR3 consists of 11 residues. Per the germline V gene, CDR1 is DFQATT and CDR2 is SNEGSKA (reference sequence). The V end was cut by 5 bases, the J end by 4 bases, with 9 bases between. As DNA, the CDR3 is TGCAGTGCTGGGGGAAGGTACGAGCAGTACTTC. It is translated as CSAGGRYEQYF.

The chain employs TRBV5-8 and TRBJ2-2; D ambiguous. Trimming shortened V by 1 base and J by 3 bases, and 13 bases separated the two germline ends. This CDR3 contains 16 residues. Germline-derived CDR1 and CDR2 are SGHTS and YDEGEE. CDR3 coding DNA: TGTGCCAGCAGCTTGATTGGGCAGACCGACACCGGGGAGCTGTTTTTT. Residues: CASSLIGQTDTGELFF.

The genes are TRBV9 and TRBJ2-1, with D perhaps TRBD2 (5 bases). Per the germline V gene, CDR1 is SGDLS and CDR2 is YYNGEE. V dropped 0 bases and J dropped 6 bases, with 13 bases sitting between them. CDR3 length: 15 residues. This CDR3 is CASSVAPDYPNEQFF. The CDR3 coding sequence is TGTGCCAGCAGCGTAGCGCCAGACTATCCCAATGAGCAGTTCTTC.